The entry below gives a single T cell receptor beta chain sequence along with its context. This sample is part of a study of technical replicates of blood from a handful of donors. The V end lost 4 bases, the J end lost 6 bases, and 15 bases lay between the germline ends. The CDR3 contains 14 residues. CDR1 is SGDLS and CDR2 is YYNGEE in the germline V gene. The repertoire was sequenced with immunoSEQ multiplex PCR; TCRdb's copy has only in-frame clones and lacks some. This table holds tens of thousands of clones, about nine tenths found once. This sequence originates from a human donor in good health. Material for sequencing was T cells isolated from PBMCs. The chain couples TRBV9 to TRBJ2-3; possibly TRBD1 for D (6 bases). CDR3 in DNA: TGTGCCAGCAGCCCCCGGACAGCTGACGATACGCAGTATTTT. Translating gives CASSPRTADDTQYF.